These 25 T cell receptor beta chains were all obtained from the same sample, sequenced in a study of OX40 agonist ivuxolimab in advanced cancers. Library prep was done by the immunoSEQ multiplex PCR assay. The clones in this table, taken by TCRdb from immuneACCESS, are in-frame only. Not every clone is retained; where verified, under half of the shortfall comes from an unresolved V gene, and the cause of the rest is unknown. In this sample the table shows tens of thousands of clones, roughly 90% of which occur a single time. The ten largest clonotypes hold 11% of the sample. The input for sequencing was CD4+ or CD8+ T cells sorted from blood, taken in a trial of the OX40 agonist ivuxolimab. All receptors come from an adult with an advanced solid tumor such as melanoma, head and neck, liver or kidney cancer.

The chain uses TRBV28 and TRBJ1-1; 9 nucleotides align to TRBD1. The V gene's germline CDR1 is MDHEN and CDR2 SYDVKM. The CDR3 contains 17 residues. With V trimmed by 4 bases and J by 3 bases, 12 bases remained unmatched. As DNA, the CDR3 is TGTGCCAGCAGTTCCAGCACAGGGGGCAGGTCGGACACTGAAGCTTTCTTT. Translation gives CASSSSTGGRSDTEAFF.

This clone showed up just once. CDR3 sequence reads: CASGTGSNQPQHF. In nucleotides, the CDR3 is TGCGCCAGCGGGACAGGGAGCAATCAGCCCCAGCATTTT. The chain couples TRBV10-2 to TRBJ1-5; 9 bases are a match to TRBD1. The junction had 0 bases not matched to a gene; V was cut back by 8 bases and J by 1 base. This CDR3 is built from 13 residues. Germline lookup yields CDR1 WSHSY and CDR2 SAAADI.

The V call is TRBV28, the J call TRBJ1-1; tentatively, D is TRBD1 (5 bases). The germline gives CDR1 MDHEN, CDR2 SYDVKM. The V gene lost 2 bases and the J gene lost 1 base, with 14 bases spanning the gap. This CDR3 is 16 amino acids long. As DNA, the CDR3 is TGTGCCAGCAGTTTAATAGGGGACGGTAGGAACACTGAAGCTTTCTTT. Translated: CASSLIGDGRNTEAFF.

There are a few counts of this clone. The gene calls are TRBV7-6 and TRBJ2-7, with D perhaps TRBD1 (6 bases). The ends were cut back, 4 bases at V and 3 bases at J, with 16 bases in the middle. The V gene's germline CDR1 is SGHVS and CDR2 FNYEAQ. The CDR3 is 15 amino acids. CDR3 sequence reads: CASSSGRDTDYEQYF. The CDR3 DNA is TGTGCCAGCAGCTCAGGCCGGGACACAGACTACGAGCAGTACTTC.

V usage is TRBV5-6 and J usage is TRBJ2-7; possible D gene TRBD1, 5 bases. V was shortened by 2 bases and J by 4 bases, with 10 bases between the two germline ends. Germline CDR1 is SGHDT and CDR2 is YYEEEE. The CDR3 totals 13 residues. Here the CDR3 reads CASSFNRPYEQYF. CDR3 coding DNA: TGTGCCAGCAGCTTCAACAGGCCTTACGAGCAGTACTTC.

CDR3 DNA sequence: TGTGCCGGGACAGATGGAAACACCATATATTTT. Protein: CAGTDGNTIYF. The chain carries TRBV19 and TRBJ1-3; 7 nucleotides match TRBD1. This CDR3 comprises 11 residues. Trimming took 11 bases from V and 3 from J; bases not matched to a gene: 1. From germline, CDR1 is LNHDA and CDR2 SQIVND (reference sequence).

This chain joins TRBV28 and TRBJ2-7; D remains ambiguous. Germline V CDR1 and CDR2: MDHEN, SYDVKM. Trimming took 6 bases from V and 0 from J, leaving 6 bases between them. This CDR3 region has 12 residues. The CDR3 nucleotides are TGTGCCAGCAGCCCCTCCTCCTACGAGCAGTACGTC. Its translation is CASSPSSYEQYV.

This chain connects TRBV4-2 to TRBJ1-6; TRBD1 might be the D (5 bases). Trimming cost V 2 bases and J 7 bases, with 12 bases left between them. The CDR3 covers 15 residues. Germline V gene data show CDR1 as LGHNA and CDR2 as YNFKEQ. CDR3 nucleotide sequence: TGTGCCAGCAGCCAAACGGGGGGAGACAATTCACCCCTCCACTTT. Translated, it gives CASSQTGGDNSPLHF.

This clone was counted a few times. The V gene is TRBV9, the J gene TRBJ2-3; D not resolved. The ends were cut back, 0 bases at V and 3 bases at J, with 11 bases in the middle. The germline CDR1 and CDR2 sequences are SGDLS and YYNGEE. There are 15 residues in the CDR3. The CDR3 reads CASSVVSGETDTQYF. CDR3 in DNA: TGTGCCAGCAGCGTAGTCTCCGGAGAGACAGATACGCAGTATTTT.

This chain connects TRBV6-5 to TRBJ1-2, with 7 bases matching TRBD1. CDR1 and CDR2 (germline): MNHEY, SVGAGI. The CDR3 runs 16 residues. Losses at the gene ends were 2 bases for V and 0 bases for J; bases not matched to a gene: 6. CDR3 bases: TGTGCCAGCAGTTACATCCAGGGGGGACCTAACTATGGCTACACCTTC. Its protein product is CASSYIQGGPNYGYTF.

The rearrangement joins TRBV4-3 to TRBJ1-1; maybe TRBD1 (6 bases). Germline assignment: CDR1 LGHNA and CDR2 YSLEER. V was pared by 0 bases and J by 0 bases, with 14 bases between. The CDR3 loop spans 17 amino acids. CDR3 nucleotide sequence: TGCGCCAGCAGCCAAGATGGGACACTAGAAATGAACACTGAAGCTTTCTTT. It encodes CASSQDGTLEMNTEAFF.

V is TRBV7-6 and J is TRBJ2-5; TRBD1 aligns across 10 bases. The CDR3 has 17 amino acids. The junction had 11 bases not matched to a gene; V was cut back by 5 bases and J by 2 bases. Germline V gives CDR1 SGHVS, CDR2 FNYEAQ. The CDR3: CASSPGTGVAEQETQYF. The CDR3, as DNA: TGTGCCAGCAGCCCCGGGACAGGGGTAGCGGAGCAAGAGACCCAGTACTTC.

The chain carries TRBV28 and TRBJ2-7; TRBD1 matches at 8 bases. The CDR3 extends over 15 amino acids. Germline V CDR1 and CDR2: MDHEN, SYDVKM. V lost 7 bases, J lost 1 base, and 9 bases stayed unmatched. In DNA, the CDR3 is TGTGCCAGCACCTCCTCGGACAGGGTATCCTACGAGCAGTACTTC. Amino acid sequence: CASTSSDRVSYEQYF.

V and J are TRBV15 and TRBJ2-7; tentative D call: TRBD2 (6 bases). Trimming left V 1 base short and J 2 bases short, with 9 bases between. CDR3 length equals 14 residues. From germline, CDR1 is LNHNV and CDR2 YYDKDF (reference sequence). CDR3 residues: CATSRARTTYEQYF. The CDR3 nucleotides read TGTGCCACCAGCAGAGCCAGGACTACCTACGAGCAGTACTTC.

The chain employs TRBV5-1 and TRBJ1-2, with D unclear. V was cut by 4 bases and J by 1 base, with 14 bases left in between. The CDR3 consists of 15 residues. Looked up from germline, CDR1 is SGHRS and CDR2 is YFSETQ. The CDR3 loop is CASSTGLPVNYGYTF. The CDR3 DNA follows: TGCGCCAGCAGCACCGGTCTACCCGTTAACTATGGCTACACCTTC.

This chain links TRBV7-6 with TRBJ1-1, with TRBD1 as a possible D gene (5 bases). The CDR3 runs 14 residues. CDR1 is SGHVS, CDR2 FNYEAQ, per germline. V lost 6 bases to trimming and J lost 0 bases, with 11 bases between them. CDR3 bases: TGTGCCAGCAGTTCAGGGTATTTGAACACTGAAGCTTTCTTT. Protein product: CASSSGYLNTEAFF. The whole variable domain, remainder taken from reference TRBV7-6 and TRBJ1-1, is GAGVSQSPRYKVTKRGQDVALRCDPISGHVSLYWYRQALGQGPEFLTYFNYEAQQDKSGLPNDRFSAERPEGSISTLTIQRTEQRDSAMYRCASSSGYLNTEAFFGQGTRLTVV.

The CDR3 sequence is CASSSRDSSGNTIYF. In DNA form, the CDR3 reads TGCGCCAGCAGCAGCCGGGACAGCTCTGGAAACACCATATATTTT. The gene calls are TRBV4-1 and TRBJ1-3; 7 bases map to TRBD1. V was pared by 5 bases and J by 0 bases, with 4 bases of the junction left unmatched. Germline lookup yields CDR1 MGHRA and CDR2 YSYEKL. The CDR3 covers 15 residues.

V is TRBV29-1 and J is TRBJ1-1; no clear D. V lost 4 bases, J lost 3 bases, and 6 bases lay in between. The CDR3 is made up of 11 amino acids. Germline V lookup: CDR1 SQVTM, CDR2 ANQGSEA. CDR3 sequence: CSVGGYTEAFF. Written as DNA, the CDR3 is TGCAGCGTTGGTGGGTACACTGAAGCTTTCTTT.

V gene TRBV5-5 combines with J gene TRBJ2-1, with D possibly TRBD2 on 6 matching bases. CDR1 SGHKS and CDR2 YYEKEE come from the germline V gene (reference sequence). The V gene lost 3 bases and the J gene lost 0 bases, with 13 bases spanning the gap. The CDR3 is made up of 16 amino acids. CDR3 protein: CASSWGLRSSYNEQFF. As DNA, the CDR3 is TGTGCCAGCAGCTGGGGACTTCGGAGCTCCTACAATGAGCAGTTCTTC.

The chain uses TRBV27 and TRBJ1-1, with D possibly being TRBD1 (6 bases). This CDR3 contains 15 residues. Trimming cost V 2 bases and J 1 base, with 11 bases left between them. CDR1 is MNHEY, CDR2 SMNVEV, per germline (reference sequence). In DNA form, the CDR3 reads TGTGCCAGCAGTTTAGGGACACACGGGAACACTGAAGCTTTCTTT. It yields the protein CASSLGTHGNTEAFF.

The chain uses TRBV7-2 and TRBJ1-1; no definite D call. CDR1 is SGHTA and CDR2 is FQGNSA in the germline V gene. The CDR3 length is 14 residues. The germline V and J ends were trimmed by 5 bases and 0 bases, with 10 bases remaining between them. The CDR3 region is CASSLLGMNTEAFF. Here the CDR3 DNA reads TGTGCCAGCAGCCTTTTGGGTATGAACACTGAAGCTTTCTTT.

The J gene is TRBJ2-3, the V gene TRBV13; D remains ambiguous. The CDR3 consists of 12 residues. From germline, CDR1 is PRHDT and CDR2 FYEKMQ (reference sequence). The germline V and J ends were trimmed by 1 base and 4 bases, with 3 bases remaining between them. The CDR3 loop is CASSLVADTQYF. The CDR3 nucleotides read TGTGCCAGCAGCTTAGTGGCAGATACGCAGTATTTT.

The chain joins TRBV10-3 to TRBJ2-2, with 9 bases matching TRBD1. The V gene's germline CDR1 is ENHRY and CDR2 SYGVKD. The CDR3 extends over 19 amino acids. With 0 bases clipped from V and 4 bases from J, the junction kept 12 bases outside the gene matches. The DNA for the CDR3 is TGTGCCATCAGTGAGTCGGGACAGGGCCCCTTTCCGGGCACCGGGGAGCTGTTTTTT. Translation gives CAISESGQGPFPGTGELFF.

The table lists this clone with a count of one. The chain carries TRBV27 and TRBJ2-5; 14 nucleotides line up with TRBD2. Germline CDR1 reads MNHEY; CDR2 reads SMNVEV (reference sequence). V was clipped by 5 bases and J by 2 bases; unmatched bases: 10. The CDR3 consists of 18 residues. The CDR3 DNA reads TGTGCCAGCAGTCTCGGGACTAGCGGGGGCCCTTTACAAGAGACCCAGTACTTC. Translation: CASSLGTSGGPLQETQYF.

The chain is built from TRBV7-9 and TRBJ2-7; D is perhaps TRBD1 (6 bases). This CDR3 contains 16 residues. Germline lookup yields CDR1 SEHNR and CDR2 FQNEAQ (reference sequence). The V end lost 0 bases, the J end lost 2 bases, and 14 bases lay between the germline ends. CDR3 region: CASSLATGLMTYEQYF. CDR3 sequence (DNA): TGTGCCAGCAGCTTAGCTACAGGGCTTATGACCTACGAGCAGTACTTC.